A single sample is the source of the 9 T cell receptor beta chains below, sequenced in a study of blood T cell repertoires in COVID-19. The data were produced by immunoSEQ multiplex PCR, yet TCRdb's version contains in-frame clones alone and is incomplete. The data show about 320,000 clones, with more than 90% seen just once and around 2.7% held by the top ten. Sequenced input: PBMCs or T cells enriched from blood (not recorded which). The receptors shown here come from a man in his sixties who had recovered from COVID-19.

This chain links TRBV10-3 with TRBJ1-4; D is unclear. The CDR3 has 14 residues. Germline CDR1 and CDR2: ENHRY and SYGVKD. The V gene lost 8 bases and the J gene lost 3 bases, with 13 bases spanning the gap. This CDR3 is CAIGLGGPNEKLFF. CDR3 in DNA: TGTGCCATCGGTTTGGGAGGGCCTAATGAAAAACTGTTTTTT.

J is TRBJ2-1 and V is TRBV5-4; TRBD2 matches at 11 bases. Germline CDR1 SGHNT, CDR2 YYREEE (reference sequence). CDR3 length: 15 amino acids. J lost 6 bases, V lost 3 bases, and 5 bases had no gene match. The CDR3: CASSSTSGSGNEQFF. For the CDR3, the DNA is TGTGCCAGCAGCTCAACTAGCGGGAGCGGCAATGAGCAGTTCTTC.

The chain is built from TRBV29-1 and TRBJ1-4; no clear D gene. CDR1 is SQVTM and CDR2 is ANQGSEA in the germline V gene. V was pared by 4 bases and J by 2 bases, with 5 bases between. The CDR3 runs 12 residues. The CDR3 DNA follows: TGCAGCGTTGTGGGCACTAATGAAAAACTGTTTTTT. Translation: CSVVGTNEKLFF.

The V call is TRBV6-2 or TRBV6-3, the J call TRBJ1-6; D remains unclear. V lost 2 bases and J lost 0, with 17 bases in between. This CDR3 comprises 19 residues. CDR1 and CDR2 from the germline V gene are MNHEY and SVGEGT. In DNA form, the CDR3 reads TGTGCCAGCAGTTACACCCTGGACGGACTAACCTCCTATAATTCACCCCTCCACTTT. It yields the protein CASSYTLDGLTSYNSPLHF.

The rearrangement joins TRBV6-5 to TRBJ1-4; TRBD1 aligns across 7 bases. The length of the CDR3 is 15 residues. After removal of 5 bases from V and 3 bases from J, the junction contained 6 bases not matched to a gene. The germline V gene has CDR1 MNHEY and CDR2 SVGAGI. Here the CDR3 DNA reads TGTGCCAGCAGTCGGGGACAGACAGCTAATGAAAAACTGTTTTTT. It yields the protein CASSRGQTANEKLFF.

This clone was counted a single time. In DNA form, the CDR3 reads TGTGCCAGCAGCGCCGCGGGACTAGGCACAGATACGCAGTATTTT. Translated, it gives CASSAAGLGTDTQYF. This rearrangement joins TRBV7-8 to TRBJ2-3; 8 positions agree with TRBD2. V lost 5 bases, J lost 1 base, and 5 bases stayed unmatched. The V gene's germline CDR1 is SGHVS and CDR2 FQNEAQ. CDR3 length: 15 amino acids.

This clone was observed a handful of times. The CDR3 reads CASSLARQGYYEQYF. The CDR3 DNA sequence: TGTGCCAGCAGCTTAGCACGGCAGGGTTACTACGAGCAGTACTTC. V gene TRBV7-8 combines with J gene TRBJ2-7, with D perhaps TRBD1 (5 bases). This CDR3 has 15 residues. CDR1 and CDR2 from the germline V gene are SGHVS and FQNEAQ. V lost 0 bases and J 3 bases, leaving 12 bases between the germline ends.

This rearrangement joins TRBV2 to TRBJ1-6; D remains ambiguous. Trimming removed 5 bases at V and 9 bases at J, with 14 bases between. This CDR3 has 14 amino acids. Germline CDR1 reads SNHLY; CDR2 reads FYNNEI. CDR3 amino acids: CASSYASQRSPLHF. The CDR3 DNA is TGTGCCAGCAGTTATGCCAGTCAGCGTTCACCCCTCCACTTT.

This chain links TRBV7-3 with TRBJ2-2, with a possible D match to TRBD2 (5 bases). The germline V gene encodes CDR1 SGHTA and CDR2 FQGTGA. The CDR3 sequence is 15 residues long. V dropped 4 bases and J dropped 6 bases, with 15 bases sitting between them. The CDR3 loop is CASSSTGTSSGELFF. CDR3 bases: TGTGCCAGCAGCTCCACCGGTACTAGTTCCGGGGAGCTGTTTTTT.